This entry concerns a single TCR beta chain. This clonotype came up a few times. This receptor's antigen is unknown. Base quality data are lacking; no much larger clone is found one base away. Stable Graves' hyperthyroidism was defined as no progression to ophthalmopathy during 18 months of follow-up. The hyperthyroidism patients were between 18 and 65 years old and newly diagnosed, with a disease duration of less than 2 months. The study excluded patients with uncontrolled infections, other autoimmune diseases, pregnancy or lactation. Clinical symptoms, serum thyroxine and TRAb, thyroid ultrasound, and orbital computed tomography formed the basis for the diagnoses. Ficoll-Paque density gradient centrifugation was used to isolate PBMCs from approximately 10 ml of fresh peripheral blood. Total RNA was extracted using Trizol reagent, and RNA quality was assessed on an Agilent 2100 Bioanalyzer. The CDR3 spans 14 residues, from the cysteine through the phenylalanine. The entry retains the CDR3 DNA only, 42 bases that are in frame from base 1. CDR1 and CDR2 are drawn from the germline V gene (reference sequence): DFQATT, SNEGSKA. The germline ends are 15 bases apart after V is trimmed by 0 bases and J by 6 bases.

This specimen belongs to a study of T cells in Graves' hyperthyroidism and ophthalmopathy (dated by TCRdb to about 2019). For the study in its entirety: Peripheral blood was collected at initial diagnosis, before any treatment. TCR V-J signatures able to tell the groups apart were searched for in a discovery cohort of 90 to 100 patients, of whom fewer than 45 had Graves' ophthalmopathy and about 60 had stable Graves' hyperthyroidism. Prospective prediction of ophthalmopathy was tested in an independent validation cohort consisting of some 20 hyperthyroidism patients and 17 patients who later progressed to ophthalmopathy. The 100 discovery patients were divided at random into training and test sets in a 7:3 ratio. Thyroid tissue and blood T-cell repertoires from more than five Graves' hyperthyroidism patients were also compared in the study. After sampling, hyperthyroidism patients received methimazole starting at 30 mg daily, and ophthalmopathy patients received high-dose intravenous methylprednisolone. TCR Vbeta CDR3 sequencing of 130 to 150 peripheral blood samples (roughly 43 ophthalmopathy, 75 to 80 hyperthyroidism and roughly 17 progressor patients) is reported in the paper.

Amplification of TCR beta CDR3 regions was carried out from RNA transcripts. A first-round RT-PCR of the TCR CDR3 used the HTBI primer set with the Qiagen OneStep RT-PCR kit. Libraries were constructed in a second round of multiplex PCR, after which size selection and purification were performed. Paired-end sequencing of the libraries was performed with 100 bp reads on an Illumina HiSeq2000. The paper's processing steps were these. SOAPnuke was used to process the raw data, throwing out any read that contained adapters or uncalled bases, had a mean Phred below 15, or lacked an exact constant-primer or identifier match. High-quality paired reads were merged using COPE v1.2.5, and each unique nucleotide sequence was defined as a clonotype. MiTCR v1.1 was used to align clonotypes to the IMGT TRBV, TRBD and TRBJ reference segments. Analysis was restricted to V-J combinations with a frequency above 0.0001, which covered about 99% of repertoires. The TCS score was defined as the ratio of F50 (clonal expansion) to E x V (chaos), calculated using BLOSUM62-based TCRdist between CDR3 peptides within each V-J. Welch's t-statistics and random forest reduced 500 to 650 V-J features to roughly 13, which were used in a naive Bayes classifier (R e1071). The public reads were run again by TCRdb, first through fastp at Q25 and then through MiXCR, and only productive beta chains were kept. Identical CDR3 protein sequences are pooled into one entry, listed with their most common genes and DNA. These V and J calls are TCRdb output, not the study's own analysis. The sample profile shows 500,000 to 750,000 distinct CDR3 sequences; 15% to 19% of them were found once. The ten top clones hold under 7.5% of the sample.

Results and caveats for the whole study, not just this receptor: During validation, the model predicted progression to ophthalmopathy a median of around six months ahead of onset, with approximately 70% sensitivity and less than 85% specificity. A model built on a 13 V-J signature distinguished ophthalmopathy from stable hyperthyroidism, reaching about 89% sensitivity and about 81% specificity in cross-validation and 80%/75% in testing. No statistical method was used to fix the sample size in advance, and group allocation was not hidden from the investigators. Most expanded thyroid clonotypes (frequency above 0.001) were also found in blood, which suggests that blood repertoires may mirror thyroid immune responses.

The specimen was blood. The chain is made from TRBV20-1 and TRBJ2-7; tentative D gene TRBD1, with 6 bases matching. The sequence came from a woman aged 30 to 39 with Graves' hyperthyroidism. CDR3 sequence: CSARELTGKPEQYF. In nucleotide form, the sequence is TGCAGTGCTAGAGAGTTGACAGGAAAGCCCGAGCAGTACTTC.